A single sample gave rise to the 18 T cell receptor beta chains below, sequenced in a study of Ad26.COV2.S vaccination and SARS-CoV-2 variants. Some clones are missing from TCRdb's copy, which holds only in-frame ones; the method was immunoSEQ multiplex PCR. The sample records some 340,000 clones, around four fifths being singletons. Noted treatment: 15 to 20 received Ad26.COV2.S at low or high dose, single or two shots; about 5 received placebo; per-sample allocation not given. Day 63 after the first injection of vaccine or placebo was the sampling time. Sample: peripheral blood, taken in a trial of Ad26.COV2.S vaccine versus placebo. These TCRs come from a person aged 18 to 65 who received the Ad26.COV2.S COVID-19 vaccine or a placebo.

This clone was picked up one time. The chain couples TRBV28 to TRBJ1-2; no clear D gene. V was pared by 2 bases and J by 1 base, with 14 bases between. The CDR3 has 16 residues. Germline values: CDR1 MDHEN, CDR2 SYDVKM. The DNA of the CDR3 is TGTGCCAGCAGTTTAGTGGGTGACTCACGTAACTATGGCTACACCTTC. Its protein product is CASSLVGDSRNYGYTF.

The V and J genes are TRBV5-1 and TRBJ2-3; D gene uncertain. CDR1 is SGHRS, CDR2 YFSETQ, per germline. V was trimmed by 4 bases and J by 2 bases, leaving 17 bases between them. The CDR3 is 16 amino acids. The CDR3 DNA reads TGCGCCAGCAGCCAGGCTCTCCGTGTCCTCACAGATACGCAGTATTTT. Residues: CASSQALRVLTDTQYF.

A few counts support this clone. The chain combines TRBV7-9 with TRBJ2-7; 7 bases fit TRBD2. V shed 2 bases, J shed 0 bases, and the junction held 7 bases outside the gene matches. The CDR3 runs to 16 residues. Germline V lookup: CDR1 SEHNR, CDR2 FQNEAQ (reference sequence). CDR3 DNA: TGTGCCAGCAGCTTATACGGGGGGACCTTCTCCTACGAGCAGTACTTC. It codes for CASSLYGGTFSYEQYF. Full variable domain (rest looked up from reference TRBV7-9 and TRBJ2-7): DTGVSQNPRHKITKRGQNVTFRCDPISEHNRLYWYRQTLGQGPEFLTYFQNEAQLEKSRLLSDRFSAERPKGSFSTLEIQRTEQGDSAMYLCASSLYGGTFSYEQYFGPGTRLTVT.

This chain connects TRBV11-3 to TRBJ1-6; TRBD1 might be the D (5 bases). CDR1 and CDR2 (germline): SGHNT, YENEEA. The CDR3 extends over 13 amino acids. Deletions cut 5 bases from V and 12 bases from J, with 14 bases between. CDR3: CASSIRRGLPLHF. The CDR3 DNA reads as TGTGCCAGCAGCATCCGGCGGGGACTACCCCTCCACTTT.

The chain combines TRBV6-6 with TRBJ2-3; weak D call: TRBD1 (7 bases). Deletions cut 4 bases from V and 1 base from J, with 12 bases between. This CDR3 spans 15 amino acids. Germline CDR1 is MNHNY and CDR2 is SVGAGI (reference sequence). The CDR3 nucleotides are TGTGCCAGCAGTTCGCTCAGGGGGGGCACAGATACGCAGTATTTT. This codes for CASSSLRGGTDTQYF.

The rearrangement joins TRBV11-2 to TRBJ1-1; D is unresolved. The CDR3 contains 12 residues. Germline lookup yields CDR1 SGHAT and CDR2 FQNNGV. Trimming cost V 11 bases and J 2 bases, with 12 bases left between them. The CDR3 spells CAVRRLNTEAFF. Here the CDR3 DNA reads TGTGCCGTTCGGCGCCTCAACACTGAAGCTTTCTTT.

In its sample, this clone was seen once. V is TRBV6-5 and J is TRBJ2-3; 7 bases fit TRBD2. The CDR3 loop spans 14 amino acids. With 6 bases clipped from V and 3 bases from J, the junction kept 6 bases outside the gene matches. Germline loops: CDR1 MNHEY, CDR2 SVGAGI. CDR3: CASSPGGMTDTQYF. The CDR3 DNA is TGTGCCAGCAGCCCCGGGGGGATGACAGATACGCAGTATTTT.

CDR3 residues: CASSLAGPGQGTTEAFF. In DNA, the CDR3 is TGCGCCAGCAGCTTGGCCGGTCCGGGACAGGGGACCACTGAAGCTTTCTTT. The rearrangement joins TRBV5-1 to TRBJ1-1, with 10 bases lining up with TRBD1. The V gene's germline CDR1 is SGHRS and CDR2 YFSETQ. The CDR3 runs 17 residues. The V segment lost 0 bases and the J segment 4 bases; nucleotides outside the gene matches: 9.

This clone was observed a handful of times. This chain joins TRBV23-1 and TRBJ2-4, with D perhaps being TRBD1 or TRBD2 (5 bases each). TRBV23-1 is an ORF for which the function is uncertain. This CDR3 is 16 amino acids long. Trimming left V 11 bases short and J 0 bases short, with 20 bases between. The CDR3 bases are TGCGCCCTCCCCAGCCAGGGACCTCTAGCCAAAAACATTCAGTACTTC. This encodes CALPSQGPLAKNIQYF.

The chain combines TRBV5-1 with TRBJ1-1; D remains unclear. Trimming pared 2 bases from V and 1 base from J, leaving 9 bases between. CDR1 is SGHRS, CDR2 YFSETQ, per germline. The CDR3 runs to 14 residues. CDR3 residues: CASSFSTGNTEAFF. The CDR3 region has the DNA TGCGCCAGCAGCTTTTCAACGGGGAACACTGAAGCTTTCTTT.

This sequence joins TRBV10-3 and TRBJ2-5; D could derive from TRBD1 or TRBD2 (5 bases each). The CDR3 has 17 residues. Trimming removed 6 bases from V and 1 base from J, with 21 bases in between. Germline CDR1 reads ENHRY; CDR2 reads SYGVKD. The CDR3 sequence: CAISDFNRDPPQETQYF. Here the CDR3 DNA reads TGTGCCATCAGCGACTTCAACCGGGACCCCCCCCAAGAGACCCAGTACTTC.

The rearrangement uses TRBV6-5 and TRBJ2-7; no clear D gene. Germline V gives CDR1 MNHEY, CDR2 SVGAGI. The V gene lost 2 bases and the J gene lost 2 bases, with 4 bases spanning the gap. This CDR3 comprises 12 residues. In DNA, the CDR3 is TGTGCCAGCAGTTACACCGCCTACGAGCAGTACTTC. Protein product: CASSYTAYEQYF.

This clone has more than one count but fewer than ten. The genes are TRBV7-9 and TRBJ1-3; no reliable D call. V was trimmed by 1 base and J by 4 bases, leaving 17 bases between them. This CDR3 region has 17 residues. Looked up from germline, CDR1 is SEHNR and CDR2 is FQNEAQ (reference sequence). CDR3 residues: CASSLGLRGPIGNTIYF. CDR3 bases: TGTGCCAGCAGCTTAGGGTTACGAGGGCCAATCGGAAACACCATATATTTT.

This clone came up a few times. The V and J genes are TRBV10-3 and TRBJ2-1; no reliable D call. V was cut by 1 base and J by 7 bases, with 5 bases left in between. The CDR3 is 12 residues long. Germline V lookup: CDR1 ENHRY, CDR2 SYGVKD. The CDR3 DNA reads as TGTGCCATCAGTGAGTTTGGGAATGAGCAGTTCTTC. This sequence encodes CAISEFGNEQFF.

This chain uses TRBV4-2 with TRBJ2-5, with 7 bases aligning to TRBD2. The CDR3 loop spans 15 amino acids. Trimming took 3 bases from V and 7 from J; bases not matched to a gene: 11. Per germline, CDR1 LGHNA and CDR2 YNFKEQ. The CDR3 is CASSHGRGDPGTQYF. As DNA, the CDR3 is TGTGCCAGCAGCCACGGACGGGGGGACCCGGGGACCCAGTACTTC.

The chain is built from TRBV28 and TRBJ1-3, with no clear D. The CDR3 has 13 residues. Trimming shortened V by 2 bases and J by 4 bases, and 6 bases separated the two germline ends. Germline V gene data show CDR1 as MDHEN and CDR2 as SYDVKM. The CDR3 DNA is TGTGCCAGCAGTTTAGGGGTAGGAAACACCATATATTTT. It translates to CASSLGVGNTIYF.

The chain joins TRBV7-9 to TRBJ2-7; 8 bases match TRBD1. The V and J ends lost 4 bases and 5 bases, in that order; junction bases with no gene match: 7. Germline assignment: CDR1 SEHNR and CDR2 FQNEAQ (reference sequence). The CDR3 spans 14 residues. The CDR3 DNA sequence: TGTGCCAGCAGCTCCACAGGGGGGCGGCACGAGCAGTACTTC. Translated: CASSSTGGRHEQYF.

This rearrangement joins TRBV5-1 to TRBJ2-1, with 8 bases aligning to TRBD2. The trim removed 3 bases at V and 3 bases at J, leaving 11 bases unmatched. Germline CDR1 is SGHRS and CDR2 is YFSETQ. This CDR3 is built from 17 residues. The DNA for the CDR3 is TGCGCCAGCAGCTCCCCAGACACTAGCGGAAACTACAATGAGCAGTTCTTC. This encodes CASSSPDTSGNYNEQFF. Combining the CDR3 with reference TRBV5-1 and TRBJ2-1 gives the whole variable domain KAGVTQTPRYLIKTRGQQVTLSCSPISGHRSVSWYQQTPGQGLQFLFEYFSETQRNKGNFPGRFSGRQFSNSRSEMNVSTLELGDSALYLCASSSPDTSGNYNEQFFGPGTRLTVL.